One sample yielded the 3 T cell receptor beta chains listed below, sequenced in a study of metastatic and nonmetastatic thyroid tumors. TCRdb ran MiXCR on the PCR reads. The sample yields around 17,000 clones, 25% to 35% seen once. None of the patients had undergone any treatment ahead of thyroid surgery. Source material: tumor tissue. The source is a female donor with papillary thyroid cancer or a benign thyroid nodule (not recorded which). Some clones in this sample may be carry-over from other donors' samples.

This clone was counted between two and nine times. The J gene is TRBJ2-7, the V gene TRBV28; a weak D match, TRBD1 (6 bases). The CDR3 runs 14 residues. Germline loops: CDR1 MDHEN, CDR2 SYDVKM. The CDR3 sequence: CSNSFSQGIIEQYF. CDR3 nucleotides: TGTTCCAACAGTTTTAGCCAGGGGATAATCGAGCAGTACTTC.

This clone was detected only a few times. The chain links TRBV12-3 or TRBV12-4 to TRBJ1-4; 12 nucleotides match TRBD1. V lost 6 bases and J lost 8; bases outside the gene matches: 16. The CDR3 has 18 amino acids. CDR3 residues: CASRKLIRDRGPSEKLFF. CDR3 nucleotide sequence: TGTGCCAGCAGGAAGCTGATACGGGACAGGGGGCCTAGCGAAAAACTGTTTTTT.

This clone was counted only a few times. At one boundary the junction diverges from the germline segment, which might be a read error. The chain links TRBV28 to TRBJ2-5; 9 bases fit TRBD1. CDR1 MDHEN and CDR2 SYDVKM come from the germline V gene. This CDR3 is built from 15 residues. In nucleotides, the CDR3 is TGTGCCAGCAGTGCACCGGGACAGGGAGGTGAGACCCATTACTTC. Residues: CASSAPGQGGETHYF.